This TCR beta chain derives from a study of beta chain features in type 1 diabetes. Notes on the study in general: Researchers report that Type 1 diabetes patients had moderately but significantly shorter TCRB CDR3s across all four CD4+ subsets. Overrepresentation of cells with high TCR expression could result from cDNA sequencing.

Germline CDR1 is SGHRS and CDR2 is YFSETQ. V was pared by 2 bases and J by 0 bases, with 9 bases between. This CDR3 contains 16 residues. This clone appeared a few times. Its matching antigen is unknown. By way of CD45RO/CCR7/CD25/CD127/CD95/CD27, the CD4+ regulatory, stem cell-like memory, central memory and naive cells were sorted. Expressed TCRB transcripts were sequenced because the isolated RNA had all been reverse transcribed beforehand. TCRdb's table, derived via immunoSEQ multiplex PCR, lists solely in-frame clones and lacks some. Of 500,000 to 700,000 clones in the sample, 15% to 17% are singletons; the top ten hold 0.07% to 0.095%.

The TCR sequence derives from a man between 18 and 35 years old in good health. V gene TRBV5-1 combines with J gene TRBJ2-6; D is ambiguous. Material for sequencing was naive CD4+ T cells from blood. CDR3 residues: CASSLTASSGANVLTF. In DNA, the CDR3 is TGCGCCAGCAGCTTAACCGCGAGCTCTGGGGCCAACGTCCTGACTTTC.